Below, 5 T cell receptor beta chains from the same sample are listed, as sequenced in a study of cytomegalovirus exposure and HLA in healthy donors. Primers: 60 Vbeta forward and 13 Jbeta reverse. Measured with immunoSEQ multiplex PCR; TCRdb has only the in-frame clones, and not every one. This sample has 40,000 to 55,000 clones; 77% occur once, and the top ten carry 2.5% to 3%. The sequenced sample consisted of PBMCs. The source of these receptors is a woman between 40 and 55 years old in good health and CMV-seropositive.

J is TRBJ1-1 and V is TRBV7-3, with D hard to call. The germline gives CDR1 SGHTA, CDR2 FQGTGA. The CDR3 has 13 amino acids. V was trimmed by 3 bases and J by 0 bases, leaving 5 bases between them. The CDR3 protein is CASSLEMNTEAFF. The CDR3 DNA sequence: TGTGCCAGCAGCTTGGAGATGAACACTGAAGCTTTCTTT.

The chain has TRBV7-8 and TRBJ1-1; 8 nucleotides agree with TRBD1. The CDR3 covers 14 residues. With V trimmed by 6 bases and J by 1 base, 4 bases remained unmatched. Germline V gene data show CDR1 as SGHVS and CDR2 as FQNEAQ. The CDR3 loop is CASSQGAGNTEAFF. In DNA, the CDR3 is TGTGCCAGCAGTCAGGGGGCCGGGAACACTGAAGCTTTCTTT.

The genes are TRBV19 and TRBJ2-3; no firm D call. The CDR3 totals 13 residues. Looked up from germline, CDR1 is LNHDA and CDR2 is SQIVND (reference sequence). The V end was cut by 5 bases, the J end by 2 bases, with 8 bases between. This CDR3 reads CASSLADTDTQYF. The CDR3 nucleotides read TGTGCCAGTAGTTTGGCGGACACAGATACGCAGTATTTT.

The V and J genes are TRBV5-1 and TRBJ2-7; 7 positions match TRBD2. CDR1 is SGHRS and CDR2 is YFSETQ in the germline V gene. The junction had 8 bases not matched to a gene; V was cut back by 7 bases and J by 1 base. The CDR3 has 14 residues. CDR3 nucleotides: TGCGCCAGCCGATATTCTAGCGGATCCTACGAGCAGTACTTC. Its protein is CASRYSSGSYEQYF.

The chain couples TRBV28 to TRBJ1-5; the D gene is possibly TRBD1 (6 bases). CDR3 size: 16 residues. V dropped 6 bases and J dropped 5 bases, with 20 bases sitting between them. Germline loops: CDR1 MDHEN, CDR2 SYDVKM. This CDR3 is CASRRTDRFIDQPQHF. CDR3 nucleotides: TGTGCCAGCAGGCGGACTGACAGGTTTATAGATCAGCCCCAGCATTTT.